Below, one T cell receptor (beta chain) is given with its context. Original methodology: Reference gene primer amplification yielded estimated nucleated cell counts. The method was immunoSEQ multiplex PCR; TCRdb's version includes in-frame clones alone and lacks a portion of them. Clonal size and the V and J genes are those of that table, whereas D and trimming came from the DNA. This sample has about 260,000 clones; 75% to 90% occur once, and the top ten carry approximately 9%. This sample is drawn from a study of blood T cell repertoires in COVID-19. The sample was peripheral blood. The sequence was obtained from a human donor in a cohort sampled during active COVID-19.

In DNA, the CDR3 is TGTGCCAGCAGCCAATCGCGGACAGGGGGCCGGGGGACTGAAGCTTTCTTT. The encoded protein is CASSQSRTGGRGTEAFF. The rearrangement uses TRBV3-1 (or the pseudogene TRBV3-2) and TRBJ1-1, with TRBD1 matching 11 bases. The CDR3 consists of 17 residues. J lost 5 bases, V lost 2 bases, and 10 bases had no gene match. Germline CDR1 and CDR2: LGHDT and YNNKEL (reference sequence).